This T cell receptor beta chain comes out of a study of human T cells and chemical hapten exposure. The wider study: Per-sample TCR yields varied mainly from small pooled library volume differences.

Germline CDR1 is LGHNA and CDR2 is YSLEER. CDR3 length: 15 residues. Trimming shortened V by 0 bases and J by 6 bases, and 12 bases separated the two germline ends. During construction of the library, unique molecular identifiers were attached to individual cDNA molecules for quantitative, reproducible TCR counting. TCRdb ran MiXCR on the RACE reads and lists one entry per CDR3 protein. The table records 85,000 to 95,000 distinct CDR3 sequences, about 8.6% of them present only once. This clonotype was counted a few times. Time point noted: healthy volunteer bleed at 2 weeks. The starting material, unfractionated whole blood, was used for total RNA extraction.

The chain employs TRBV4-3 and TRBJ1-5; D possibly corresponds to TRBD1 (5 bases). The sequenced sample was whole blood. This sequence originates from a female donor in good health. Some clones in this sample may be carry-over from other donors' samples. The DNA of the CDR3 is TGCGCCAGCAGCCAAGAGGCAGGGAGGGGTCAGCCCCAGCATTTT. It specifies CASSQEAGRGQPQHF.